These 29 T cell receptor beta chains came from one sample sequenced in a study of cytotoxic CD8 clonotypes in ibrutinib-treated CLL. Sequencing was performed with immunoSEQ multiplex PCR; in TCRdb, only in-frame clones are kept and a portion is missing. The sample carries around 130,000 clones, about 85% recorded once. The sequencing here drew on PBMCs, taken after 24 months of ibrutinib treatment. The origin of the receptors is a human donor with chronic lymphocytic leukemia.

The rearrangement uses TRBV5-1 and TRBJ2-7; D call uncertain. Trimming stripped 4 bases from V and 3 bases from J, with 8 bases between. The CDR3 runs to 12 residues. Germline V gene sequence: CDR1 SGHRS, CDR2 YFSETQ. DNA of the CDR3: TGCGCCAGCAGCCAGTTGGGCTACGAGCAGTACTTC. Amino acid sequence: CASSQLGYEQYF.

This rearrangement joins TRBV6-5 to TRBJ1-5, with 9 nucleotides matching TRBD1. CDR3 size: 15 residues. Trimming at V came to 5 bases and at J to 4 bases, leaving 6 bases not matched to a gene. Per the germline V gene, CDR1 is MNHEY and CDR2 is SVGAGI. The CDR3 region is CASSVRTGVNQPQHF. The CDR3 DNA reads as TGTGCCAGCAGTGTAAGGACAGGGGTAAATCAGCCCCAGCATTTT.

The chain joins TRBV30 to TRBJ1-3, with 7 nucleotides matching TRBD1. V dropped 8 bases and J dropped 0; count of bases not matched to a gene: 10. This CDR3 spans 15 amino acids. CDR1 is GTSNPN and CDR2 is SVGIG in the germline V gene (reference sequence). The CDR3: CARSTGRFSGNTIYF. CDR3 in DNA: TGTGCCCGATCGACAGGGAGGTTCTCTGGAAACACCATATATTTT.

This clone was found a few times. The chain joins TRBV25-1 to TRBJ1-5; no reliable D call. CDR3 size: 14 residues. Germline CDR1 reads MGHDK; CDR2 reads SYGVNS. With 4 bases removed from V and 0 bases from J, the gap between germline ends came to 7 bases. In DNA, the CDR3 is TGTGCCAGCAGTGCCGACCCTAGCAATCAGCCCCAGCATTTT. Amino acid sequence: CASSADPSNQPQHF. The full variable domain, with the rest looked up from reference TRBV25-1 and TRBJ1-5, is EADIYQTPRYLVIGTGKKITLECSQTMGHDKMYWYQQDPGMELHLIHYSYGVNSTEKGDLSSESTVSRIRTEHFPLTLESARPSHTSQYLCASSADPSNQPQHFGDGTRLSIL.

V and J are TRBV6-5 and TRBJ1-6; TRBD1 aligns across 9 bases. Losses at the gene ends were 7 bases for V and 4 bases for J; bases not matched to a gene: 5. The CDR3 extends over 15 amino acids. Germline V gene lookup returns CDR1 MNHEY and CDR2 SVGAGI. CDR3 in amino acids: CASTRDREYNSPLHF. The CDR3 bases are TGTGCCAGCACTCGGGACAGGGAATATAATTCACCCCTCCACTTT.

The V and J genes are TRBV5-1 and TRBJ2-5; D gene ambiguous. The germline V gene encodes CDR1 SGHRS and CDR2 YFSETQ. The CDR3 loop spans 12 amino acids. V lost 0 bases to trimming and J lost 5 bases, with 5 bases between them. The CDR3 DNA is TGCGCCAGCAGCTTGGCCGGGGAGACCCAGTACTTC. Residues: CASSLAGETQYF.

The J gene is TRBJ1-3, the V gene TRBV6-5; weak D call: TRBD1 (6 bases). Germline V lookup: CDR1 MNHEY, CDR2 SVGAGI. The CDR3 extends over 15 amino acids. Trimming took off 6 bases at V and 0 bases at J, with 12 bases between the two ends. The CDR3 protein is CASRSTGFSGNTIYF. Here the CDR3 DNA reads TGTGCCAGCAGAAGCACAGGGTTCTCTGGAAACACCATATATTTT.

This clone occurred a few times. The rearrangement links TRBV30 to TRBJ2-1, with 10 bases aligning to TRBD2. V shed 5 bases, J shed 2 bases, and the junction held 3 bases outside the gene matches. The germline V gene encodes CDR1 GTSNPN and CDR2 SVGIG (reference sequence). The CDR3 is 14 amino acids. In nucleotides, the CDR3 is TGTGCCTGGGCCACTAGCGGGGCCTACAATGAGCAGTTCTTC. Protein sequence: CAWATSGAYNEQFF. The complete variable domain, with remaining parts taken from reference TRBV30 and TRBJ2-1, reads SQTIHQWPATLVQPVGSPLSLECTVEGTSNPNLYWYRQAAGRGLQLLFYSVGIGQISSEVPQNLSASRPQDRQFILSSKKLLLSDSGFYLCAWATSGAYNEQFFGPGTRLTVL.

This clone was detected only a few times. J is TRBJ1-5 and V is TRBV5-6; D uncertain. The V end lost 4 bases, the J end lost 0 bases, and 14 bases lay between the germline ends. This CDR3 contains 16 residues. CDR1 SGHDT and CDR2 YYEEEE come from the germline V gene. The CDR3 is CASSREATGSNQPQHF. The DNA of the CDR3 is TGTGCCAGCAGCAGGGAGGCCACGGGTAGCAATCAGCCCCAGCATTTT.

The chain employs TRBV19 and TRBJ2-2; possibly TRBD1 or TRBD2 for D (6 bases each). CDR3 length: 16 residues. V lost 4 bases and J 1 base, leaving 13 bases between the germline ends. Germline CDR1 and CDR2: LNHDA and SQIVND (reference sequence). The CDR3 sequence is CASSRGGTQNTGELFF. The CDR3 nucleotides are TGTGCCAGTAGTAGGGGCGGGACACAGAACACCGGGGAGCTGTTTTTT. Drawing the rest from reference TRBV19 and TRBJ2-2, the complete variable domain is DGGITQSPKYLFRKEGQNVTLSCEQNLNHDAMYWYRQDPGQGLRLIYYSQIVNDFQKGDIAEGYSVSREKKESFPLTVTSAQKNPTAFYLCASSRGGTQNTGELFFGEGSRLTVL.

V usage is TRBV6-5 and J usage is TRBJ1-2, with 9 positions matching TRBD1. This CDR3 contains 13 residues. The V gene end was trimmed by 6 bases and the J gene end by 9 bases; junction bases not matched to a gene: 8. From germline, CDR1 is MNHEY and CDR2 SVGAGI. The CDR3 is CASSGGQGRRYTF. DNA of the CDR3: TGTGCCAGCAGCGGGGGACAGGGTAGACGCTACACCTTC.

The DNA for the CDR3 is TGTGCCAGCAGTACTGATGGTCGGCAGCCCCAGCATTTT. Its protein is CASSTDGRQPQHF. The V gene is TRBV28, the J gene TRBJ1-5; the D is unclear. This CDR3 is 13 amino acids long. V was cut by 5 bases and J by 7 bases, with 12 bases left in between. Germline V CDR1 and CDR2: MDHEN, SYDVKM. Full variable domain (remainder filled in from reference TRBV28 and TRBJ1-5): DVKVTQSSRYLVKRTGEKVFLECVQDMDHENMFWYRQDPGLGLRLIYFSYDVKMKEKGDIPEGYSVSREKKERFSLILESASTNQTSMYLCASSTDGRQPQHFGDGTRLSIL.

The chain couples TRBV15 to TRBJ1-4; 7 bases line up with TRBD1. This CDR3 has 14 residues. CDR1 is LNHNV and CDR2 is YYDKDF in the germline V gene (reference sequence). Trimming cost V 5 bases and J 8 bases; bases outside gene matches: 8. CDR3 region: CATSARQGGEKLFF. CDR3 coding DNA: TGTGCCACCAGCGCCCGGCAGGGGGGGGAAAAACTGTTTTTT.

The V call is TRBV27, the J call TRBJ2-7; the match to TRBD2 covers 12 bases. CDR1 and CDR2 (germline): MNHEY, SMNVEV (reference sequence). This CDR3 spans 17 amino acids. V dropped 6 bases and J dropped 3; count of bases not matched to a gene: 12. The CDR3 protein is CASSPTSGGQKIYEQYF. The CDR3 nucleotides are TGTGCCAGCAGCCCGACTAGCGGGGGACAAAAAATCTACGAGCAGTACTTC.

This chain uses TRBV18 with TRBJ2-7; D might be TRBD2 (5 bases). Germline values: CDR1 KGHSH, CDR2 LQKENI. This CDR3 comprises 13 residues. V was clipped by 0 bases and J by 7 bases, with 10 bases between them. CDR3 sequence: CASSPPVPGEQYF. CDR3 bases: TGTGCCAGCTCACCACCGGTCCCGGGGGAGCAGTACTTC.

This chain connects TRBV2 to TRBJ2-3; 8 bases agree with TRBD1. Germline CDR1 SNHLY, CDR2 FYNNEI. The CDR3 consists of 14 residues. Trimming cost V 6 bases and J 6 bases; bases outside gene matches: 8. The CDR3 sequence: CASRKGQGGDTQYF. The CDR3 nucleotides read TGTGCCAGCAGGAAAGGACAGGGAGGCGATACGCAGTATTTT.

The chain carries TRBV12-5 and TRBJ2-7, with D unclear. This CDR3 is 11 amino acids long. The V gene lost 5 bases and the J gene lost 6 bases, with 8 bases spanning the gap. Germline V gene sequence: CDR1 LGHNT, CDR2 FRNRAP. CDR3 nucleotides: TGTGCTAGTGGTACTCGTGGCGAGCAGTACTTC. This encodes CASGTRGEQYF. Full variable domain (remainder filled in from reference TRBV12-5 and TRBJ2-7): DARVTQTPRHKVTEMGQEVTMRCQPILGHNTVFWYRQTMMQGLELLAYFRNRAPLDDSGMPKDRFSAEMPDATLATLKIQPSEPRDSAVYFCASGTRGEQYFGPGTRLTVT.

This chain links TRBV6-5 with TRBJ1-6; tentative D call: TRBD1 (5 bases). V was clipped by 6 bases and J by 7 bases, with 13 bases between them. The germline CDR1 and CDR2 sequences are MNHEY and SVGAGI. This CDR3 has 14 amino acids. The DNA of the CDR3 is TGTGCCAGCAGGCTCGGGACCCTCAATTCACCCCTCCACTTT. Amino acids: CASRLGTLNSPLHF.

The DNA for the CDR3 is TGTGCCAGCAGCTTGGGGCTAGCGGGGGGCCCGAACACCGGGGAGCTGTTTTTT. Amino acid sequence: CASSLGLAGGPNTGELFF. The chain employs TRBV5-4 and TRBJ2-2; 11 nucleotides match TRBD2. This CDR3 spans 18 amino acids. Trimming cost V 0 bases and J 0 bases; bases outside gene matches: 4. Germline-derived CDR1 and CDR2 are SGHNT and YYREEE (reference sequence).

This clone has more than one count but fewer than ten. Different DNA sequences within this sample yield the same CDR3. This CDR3 is CASRDSSYEQYF. As DNA, the CDR3 is TGTGCCAGCAGGGACAGCTCCTACGAGCAGTACTTC. This chain links TRBV2 with TRBJ2-7; D is perhaps TRBD1 (6 bases). The CDR3 spans 12 residues. The germline V gene encodes CDR1 SNHLY and CDR2 FYNNEI. V dropped 6 bases and J dropped 0 bases, with 6 bases sitting between them.

The gene calls are TRBV30 and TRBJ1-1; D unresolved. Trimming stripped 4 bases from V and 3 bases from J, with 9 bases between. The germline V gene has CDR1 GTSNPN and CDR2 SVGIG (reference sequence). This CDR3 comprises 12 residues. CDR3 in DNA: TGTGCCTGGATACACGGGGACACTGAAGCTTTCTTT. Translating gives CAWIHGDTEAFF.

The chain is built from TRBV11-2 and TRBJ1-1, with 9 bases identical to TRBD1. The CDR3 is 15 amino acids. Germline V gene lookup returns CDR1 SGHAT and CDR2 FQNNGV. Losses at the gene ends were 3 bases for V and 1 base for J; bases not matched to a gene: 3. The CDR3 here is CASSLKDRGNTEAFF. CDR3 nucleotides: TGTGCCAGCAGCTTGAAGGACAGGGGGAACACTGAAGCTTTCTTT.

This chain joins TRBV5-4 and TRBJ1-4, with 8 positions matching TRBD1. The germline CDR1 and CDR2 sequences are SGHNT and YYREEE (reference sequence). Losses at the gene ends were 4 bases for V and 7 bases for J; bases not matched to a gene: 6. The CDR3 runs to 14 residues. The DNA for the CDR3 is TGTGCCAGCAGCACCTGGACAGGGCGTGAAAAACTGTTTTTT. Protein: CASSTWTGREKLFF.

The chain combines TRBV2 with TRBJ2-7, with no clear D. The germline gives CDR1 SNHLY, CDR2 FYNNEI. The CDR3 consists of 12 residues. Trimming stripped 4 bases from V and 3 bases from J, with 7 bases between. The CDR3 region is CASSGSSYEQYF. The CDR3 nucleotides are TGTGCCAGCAGTGGCTCTAGCTACGAGCAGTACTTC.

The V and J genes are TRBV19 and TRBJ1-6, with D possibly TRBD1 on 5 matching bases. Germline V gene sequence: CDR1 LNHDA, CDR2 SQIVND (reference sequence). CDR3 length: 12 residues. The V and J ends lost 6 bases and 7 bases respectively, with 7 bases between them. CDR3 bases: TGTGCCAGTAGGGGGCAAAATTCACCCCTCCACTTT. Encoded protein: CASRGQNSPLHF. The whole variable domain, remainder taken from reference TRBV19 and TRBJ1-6, is DGGITQSPKYLFRKEGQNVTLSCEQNLNHDAMYWYRQDPGQGLRLIYYSQIVNDFQKGDIAEGYSVSREKKESFPLTVTSAQKNPTAFYLCASRGQNSPLHFGNGTRLTVT.

This clone has only a few counts. The chain employs TRBV5-4 and TRBJ2-3; 9 bases match TRBD2. The CDR3 has 16 amino acids. Per the germline V gene, CDR1 is SGHNT and CDR2 is YYREEE (reference sequence). Losses at the gene ends were 4 bases for V and 2 bases for J; bases not matched to a gene: 8. The DNA for the CDR3 is TGTGCCAGCAGCCCCAGCGGGGGGCCCAACACAGATACGCAGTATTTT. This sequence encodes CASSPSGGPNTDTQYF.

The chain recombines TRBV7-2 with TRBJ2-5, with 7 bases that match TRBD1. TRBJ2-7 matches the DNA end more closely, so the J call is doubtful. Per the germline V gene, CDR1 is SGHTA and CDR2 is FQGNSA. The CDR3 runs 13 residues. Here the CDR3 DNA reads TGTGCCAGCAGCGCGACAGGGTTCTACGAGCAGTACTTC. This translates into CASSATGFYEQYF.

The chain combines TRBV7-3 with TRBJ2-1, with TRBD2 matching over 11 bases. Germline assignment: CDR1 SGHTA and CDR2 FQGTGA. The CDR3 runs to 15 residues. The V segment lost 5 bases and the J segment 7 bases; nucleotides outside the gene matches: 7. CDR3 nucleotide sequence: TGTGCCAGCAGCCCCCGCCCTAGCGGGGGGAATGAGCAGTTCTTC. This encodes CASSPRPSGGNEQFF. Together with reference TRBV7-3 and TRBJ2-1, the CDR3 gives the full variable domain: GAGVSQTPSNKVTEKGKYVELRCDPISGHTALYWYRQSLGQGPEFLIYFQGTGAADDSGLPNDRFFAVRPEGSVSTLKIQRTERGDSAVYLCASSPRPSGGNEQFFGPGTRLTVL.

The J gene is TRBJ2-1, the V gene TRBV5-4, with D unclear. V lost 0 bases and J 7 bases, leaving 8 bases between the germline ends. The CDR3 consists of 13 residues. The germline CDR1 and CDR2 sequences are SGHNT and YYREEE (reference sequence). CDR3 DNA: TGTGCCAGCAGCTTGGACTTGAGGAATGAGCAGTTCTTC. This sequence encodes CASSLDLRNEQFF.